The present T cell receptor beta chain was sequenced within a study of cytomegalovirus exposure and HLA in healthy donors. This CDR3 is built from 15 residues. Germline assignment: CDR1 SGHNT and CDR2 YYREEE (reference sequence). The V gene lost 3 bases and the J gene lost 4 bases, with 11 bases spanning the gap. Nominally healthy donors provided the samples, though records likely missed some immune exposures. General observations from the study: Specificity for CMV antigens was confirmed in vitro for a few of the CMV-associated chains.

A remark on this clone: Its antigen remains unidentified.

Both 60 Vbeta primers and 13 Jbeta primers went into the PCR. Profiling relied on immunoSEQ multiplex PCR, and the TCRdb table lists in-frame clones only, not all of them. Counted here are 170,000 or so clones, 84% occurring once; the ten biggest clones make up less than 0.4%. The receptor was derived from a boy younger than 10 in good health and CMV-seronegative. The J gene is TRBJ2-6, the V gene TRBV5-4, with a tentative D call TRBD2 (6 bases). The sequencing input was PBMCs. The CDR3 is CASSWGGTGANVLTF. The CDR3 DNA reads as TGTGCCAGCAGCTGGGGCGGGACCGGGGCCAACGTCCTGACTTTC.